A selection of T cell receptor beta chains follows, all from one sample in a study of CXCR3-negative and CXCR3-positive naive CD8 T cells. TCRdb reanalyzed the 5' RACE reads and collapses them to one entry per CDR3 protein, without DNA. The listing contains over 35,000 distinct CDR3 sequences. Sequenced sample: memory CD8+ T cells from blood. All receptors derive from a human donor in good health. Some clones in this sample may be carry-over from other donors' samples. The CDR3 runs from the conserved cysteine through the conserved F or W. Each record gives: V gene, J gene, CDR3 protein.

TRBV5-1	TRBJ2-3	CASILSSFITDTQYF
TRBV12-3/TRBV12-4	TRBJ2-2	CASSSQNTGELFF
TRBV7-2	TRBJ2-3	CASSLESYRATDTKYF
TRBV10-2	TRBJ2-7	CASGPDASYEQYF
TRBV6-5	TRBJ2-2	CASSPGGSGTGELFF
TRBV28	TRBJ2-7	CATSTGLLGEQYF
TRBV28	TRBJ2-1	CASSLIWQGENEQFF
TRBV5-5	TRBJ1-2	CASSLYGTNYGYTF
TRBV12-3/TRBV12-4	TRBJ2-2	CASSPSGANTGELFF
TRBV14	TRBJ2-5	CASSPRGSPAKETQYF
TRBV7-3	TRBJ2-1	CASSLRQGSYNEQFF
TRBV7-9	TRBJ1-2	CASSQQGYYGYTF
TRBV6-1	TRBJ2-1	CASSEAGRGQFF
TRBV12-3/TRBV12-4	TRBJ1-2	CARTATGAGYGYTF
TRBV29-1	TRBJ1-1	CSGTGSNTEAFF
TRBV11-2	TRBJ2-7	CASSLVGTGTLTAYEQYF
TRBV9	TRBJ2-5	CASSVVAAPQETQYF
TRBV29-1	TRBJ1-2	CSALQGPPRYGYTF
TRBV20-1	TRBJ2-7	CSGRLTDYEQYF
TRBV5-1	TRBJ1-2	CASSLEQGAGYGYTF
TRBV7-6	TRBJ2-3	CASSLRADKRTVTQYF
TRBV28	TRBJ2-3	CASSLPVGTLANTQYF
TRBV27	TRBJ2-3	CASKRGLAGTDTQYF
TRBV29-1	TRBJ1-1	CSVGPGGTNTEAFF
TRBV5-1	TRBJ2-2	CASSPTGGTGELFF
TRBV28	TRBJ2-7	CASSSIIRTGSDF
TRBV20-1	TRBJ2-5	CSARAGTSYPISETQYF
TRBV7-8	TRBJ2-5	CASRSPGTKETQYF
TRBV15	TRBJ2-1	CATSRDGAGLDEQFF
TRBV4-2	TRBJ2-2	CASSQAHLRGANTGELFF
TRBV7-2	TRBJ2-1	CASSHDQKSSYNEQFF
TRBV20-1	TRBJ2-7	CSARDRGGLGEQYF
TRBV4-1	TRBJ2-3	CASSQSTSGAEDTQYF
TRBV5-1	TRBJ2-7	CASSLSARSSYEQYF
TRBV29-1	TRBJ1-1	CSVEQGPGGTEAFF
TRBV4-1	TRBJ2-7	CASSRDSPIAGTLYEQYF
TRBV28	TRBJ2-1	CASTPRGDNEQFF
TRBV7-9	TRBJ2-1	CASTRLELASNEQFF
TRBV7-9	TRBJ2-1	CASSQDLTGTPYNEQFF
TRBV23-1	TRBJ2-2	CASSHPGSSRRGGELFF
TRBV7-2	TRBJ2-7	CASSPALSEQYF
TRBV27	TRBJ2-2	CASGSGLNTGELFF
TRBV7-2	TRBJ2-2	CASSRGLVTGELFF
TRBV28	TRBJ2-6	CASSLRPTGANVLTF
TRBV6-5	TRBJ2-1	CASATGSYNEQFF
TRBV28	TRBJ1-2	CASNFAPTGYGYTF